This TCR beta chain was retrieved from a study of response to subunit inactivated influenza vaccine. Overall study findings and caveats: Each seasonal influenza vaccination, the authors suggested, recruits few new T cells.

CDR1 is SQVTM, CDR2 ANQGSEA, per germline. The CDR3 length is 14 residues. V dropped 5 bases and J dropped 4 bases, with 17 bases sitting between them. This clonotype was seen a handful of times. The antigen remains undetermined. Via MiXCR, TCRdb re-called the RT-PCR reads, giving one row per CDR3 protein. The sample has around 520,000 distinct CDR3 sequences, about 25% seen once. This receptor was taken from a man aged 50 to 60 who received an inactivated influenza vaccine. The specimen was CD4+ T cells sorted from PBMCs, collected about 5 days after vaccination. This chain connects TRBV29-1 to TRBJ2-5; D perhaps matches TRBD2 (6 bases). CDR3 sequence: CSVRGAGGGETQYF. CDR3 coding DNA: TGCAGCGTTCGGGGAGCGGGTGGTGGAGAGACCCAGTACTTC.